This TCR beta chain was identified during a study of graft-versus-host responses after intestinal transplantation. Across the study: Grafts that recipients had were multivisceral, liver-intestinal, or isolated intestinal transplants. Study-wide results and caveats: GvH clones were found in recipient marrow; some appeared first in ileum or blood.

Responders (roughly 200,000, CFSE-labeled) met roughly 200,000 stimulators that were irradiated and violet-dye-labeled. The table lists this clone with a few counts. Using immunoSEQ multiplex PCR, the repertoire was profiled, and TCRdb retains in-frame clones only, with some absent. This sample has several thousand clones, with around 30% found just once. The V gene's germline CDR1 is MNHEY and CDR2 SVGAGI. The CDR3 is made up of 14 amino acids. V gave up 2 bases and J gave up 2 bases, with 9 bases separating them. The sequenced sample was alloreactive CD8+ T cells from a mixed lymphocyte reaction culture, obtained before intestinal transplant. Noted subset: CFSE-low proliferating T cells sorted from roughly 6-day pre-transplant mixed lymphocyte reaction (GvH or HvG direction). The rearrangement uses TRBV6-5 and TRBJ1-2; D may be TRBD1 (6 bases). This receptor was taken from a human patient who received an intestinal transplant. The CDR3 bases are TGTGCCAGCAGTTACAACAGGGCAAACTATGGCTACACCTTC. Its translation is CASSYNRANYGYTF.